A selection of T cell receptor beta chains follows, all from one sample in a study of patients and donors after allogeneic stem cell transplantation. TCRdb used MiXCR to reprocess the RT-PCR reads, holding one entry per CDR3 protein. The sample has 400,000 to 450,000 distinct CDR3 sequences; around 15% are singletons. Specimen: blood, either unsorted or a sorted T cell fraction (not recorded which). Receptor source: a human donor who was either an allogeneic HSCT recipient or a stem cell or donor lymphocyte infusion donor (not recorded which). It is not recorded whose cells these are; they may come from a transplant donor. Each CDR3 is given without its conserved first and last residue.

v_call cdr3_aa
TRBV20-1 SAPARGGHYNEQF
TRBV12-3/TRBV12-4 ASISYPQREVNEQF
TRBV11-2 ASSLGYRTGGAF
TRBV6-5 ASSSGQPAPKLF
TRBV7-3 ASREVAQGNYEQY
TRBV29-1 STRDSRAGQY
TRBV20-1 SASPGYTPYEQY
TRBV5-1 ASSFMNRGTEAF
TRBV7-6 ASSQRGGAEKLF
TRBV20-1 SARVGGEQF
TRBV7-9 AIKPQNTEAF
TRBV5-5 ASRPGPHNLYEQY
TRBV6-1 ASTSEGGGTQY
TRBV10-3 AISEGGYGTDTQY
TRBV27 ASKMGSASGYT
TRBV6-5 ASSYSGGLSYEQY
TRBV11-2 ASRSLAPSSYNEQF
TRBV4-1 ASSQGWGSYEQF
TRBV9 ASSVDGGTNTEAF
TRBV24-1 ATSQTGGMVNTGELF
TRBV6-5 ASSYGGATDTQY
TRBV3-1 ASSQGVRGQPQH
TRBV20-1 SARPPARAASYEQY
TRBV4-2 ASRQAGGPVEQF
TRBV9 ASSTPASGRHTGELF
TRBV12-3/TRBV12-4 ASSDQGYSNQPQH
TRBV20-1 SARSPVNTEAF
TRBV7-3 ASSPGAGRGYYNEQF
TRBV7-2 ASSLAPGGALRKLF
TRBV3-1 ASRAGRSFRETQY